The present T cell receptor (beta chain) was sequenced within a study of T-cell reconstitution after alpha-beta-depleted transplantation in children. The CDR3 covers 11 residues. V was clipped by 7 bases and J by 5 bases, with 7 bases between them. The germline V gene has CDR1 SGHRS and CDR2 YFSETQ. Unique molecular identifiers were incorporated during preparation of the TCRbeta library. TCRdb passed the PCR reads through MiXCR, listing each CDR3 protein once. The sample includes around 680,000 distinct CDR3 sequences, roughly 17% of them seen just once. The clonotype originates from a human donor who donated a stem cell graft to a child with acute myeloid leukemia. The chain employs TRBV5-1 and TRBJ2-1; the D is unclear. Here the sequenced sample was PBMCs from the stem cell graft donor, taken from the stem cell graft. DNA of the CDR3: TGCGCCAGCGACGTTAACAATGAGCAGTTCTTC. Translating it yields CASDVNNEQFF.